This T cell receptor beta chain originates from a study of T-cell reconstitution after alpha-beta-depleted transplantation in children. CDR1 KGHSH and CDR2 LQKENI come from the germline V gene. The CDR3 spans 16 residues. V trimming: 3 bases; J trimming: 5 bases; junction bases outside the gene matches: 8. This clonotype was picked up one time. Its antigen is unknown. Overall study results and limits: Some patients owed their high day-60 TCRbeta diversity to surviving recipient T cells and thymic progenitors. Reportedly, roughly two months post-transplant, alpha-beta T cells arose from several hundred expanded graft clones. When one year had passed after transplant, most T-cell counts and diversity came from newly produced T cells.

Researchers prepared the TCRbeta library using unique molecular identifiers, the study reports. A single record per CDR3 protein comes from TCRdb applying MiXCR to the PCR reads. The data hold 500,000 to 750,000 distinct CDR3 sequences, with around 13% observed a single time. This TCR derives from a male patient aged 10 to 17 who had a stem cell transplant for acute myeloid leukemia, so the T cells may come from the graft donor. The V gene is TRBV18, the J gene TRBJ2-2; 8 bases agree with TRBD2. The sequences come from PBMCs, mostly from graft donor cells, collected 360 days after TCRalphabeta/CD19-depleted stem cell transplant. CDR3 protein: CASSPLGTRATGELFF. CDR3 in DNA: TGTGCCAGCTCACCGCTCGGGACTAGGGCGACCGGGGAGCTGTTTTTT.